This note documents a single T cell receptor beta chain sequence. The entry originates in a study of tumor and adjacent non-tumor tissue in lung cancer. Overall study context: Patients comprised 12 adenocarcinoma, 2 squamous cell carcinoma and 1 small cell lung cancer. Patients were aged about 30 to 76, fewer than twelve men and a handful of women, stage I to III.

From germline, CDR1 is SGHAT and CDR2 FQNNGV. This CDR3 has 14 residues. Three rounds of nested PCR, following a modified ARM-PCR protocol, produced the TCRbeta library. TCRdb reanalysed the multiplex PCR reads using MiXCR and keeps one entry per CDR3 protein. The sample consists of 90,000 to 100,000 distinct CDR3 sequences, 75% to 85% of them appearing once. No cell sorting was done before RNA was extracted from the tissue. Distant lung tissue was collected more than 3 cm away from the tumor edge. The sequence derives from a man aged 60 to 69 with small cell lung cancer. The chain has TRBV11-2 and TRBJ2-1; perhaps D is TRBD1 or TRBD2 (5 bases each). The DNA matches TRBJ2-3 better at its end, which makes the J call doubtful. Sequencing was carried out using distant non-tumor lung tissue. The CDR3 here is CASQKRQGDNAQYF. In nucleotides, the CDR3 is TGTGCCAGCCAGAAGCGGCAGGGCGACAATGCGCAGTATTTT.